The T cell receptor beta chain under discussion was sequenced for a study of blood T cells in healthy people across ages. This CDR3 is 16 amino acids long. V gave up 1 base and J gave up 10 bases, with 23 bases separating them. Per the germline V gene, CDR1 is LGHDT and CDR2 is YNNKEL (reference sequence). Through a sample-barcoded 5' primer and a J-beta primer mix, a second PCR was run for roughly 6 to 12 cycles. One entry per CDR3 protein results from TCRdb running MiXCR on the 5' RACE reads. The data contain about 680,000 distinct CDR3 sequences, around half of them seen just once; the ten biggest clones take up 25% to 35%.

The receptor's source is a woman aged 55-69 years in good health. V gene TRBV3-1 combines with J gene TRBJ2-7; TRBD1 is a possible D gene (6 bases). Specimen: blood. The CDR3 region is CASSQGGRGTFGNQYF. CDR3 nucleotide sequence: TGTGCCAGCAGCCAAGGAGGTAGGGGGACATTCGGTAATCAGTACTTC.